What follows are 6 T cell receptor beta chains derived from one specimen sequenced in a study of cytomegalovirus exposure and HLA in healthy donors. Libraries were prepared by immunoSEQ multiplex PCR; TCRdb keeps only in-frame clonotypes and omits some of them. The repertoire holds fewer than 65,000 clones, roughly nine tenths seen once, with roughly 15% in the top ten. The specimen was PBMCs. The source of these receptors is a woman aged 18-29 years in good health and CMV-seronegative.

The chain recombines TRBV11-2 with TRBJ2-1, with D perhaps TRBD2 (6 bases). The germline gives CDR1 SGHAT, CDR2 FQNNGV. The CDR3 has 16 amino acids. Between the trimmed V and J ends, which lost 4 bases and 5 bases, there was a span of 18 bases. CDR3 DNA: TGTGCCAGCAGCTCCCGGCATAGCGGAATTAACAATGAGCAGTTCTTC. Translation gives CASSSRHSGINNEQFF.

The genes are TRBV7-9 and TRBJ2-1; 10 bases are a match to TRBD2. The CDR3 totals 14 residues. V shed 1 base and J 10 bases; nucleotides not matched to a gene: 4. Germline V gives CDR1 SEHNR, CDR2 FQNEAQ (reference sequence). CDR3 amino acids: CASSLDSGGREQFF. The CDR3 DNA follows: TGTGCCAGCAGCTTAGATAGCGGGGGGAGGGAGCAGTTCTTC.

Remarks on this clone: The sample holds other DNA sequences that translate to the same CDR3. The rearrangement uses TRBV5-1 and TRBJ1-2; unclear D gene. This CDR3 contains 13 residues. Germline lookup yields CDR1 SGHRS and CDR2 YFSETQ. The V gene lost 4 bases and the J gene lost 6 bases, with 13 bases spanning the gap. DNA for the CDR3: TGCGCCAGCAGCGGTCACAGAGCTAATGGCTACACCTTC. Amino acid sequence: CASSGHRANGYTF.

V usage is TRBV27 and J usage is TRBJ1-5, with TRBD1 matching 9 bases. This CDR3 has 13 residues. Germline V CDR1 and CDR2: MNHEY, SMNVEV (reference sequence). V trimming: 8 bases; J trimming: 9 bases; junction bases outside the gene matches: 8. CDR3 in DNA: TGTGCCAGCCAAATGACAGGGGGTATGCCCCAGCATTTT. It translates to CASQMTGGMPQHF.

The chain joins TRBV5-4 to TRBJ1-2, with TRBD1 matching 8 bases. The CDR3 sequence is 15 residues long. J was trimmed by 4 bases and V by 4 bases; bases with no gene match: 9. The germline gives CDR1 SGHNT, CDR2 YYREEE (reference sequence). The CDR3 spells CASSPDRGPLYGYTF. As DNA, the CDR3 is TGTGCCAGCAGCCCCGACAGGGGTCCCCTCTATGGCTACACCTTC.

This chain's CDR3 is CASSLEGQSYEQYF. The CDR3 DNA reads TGCGCCAGCAGCTTGGAGGGACAGAGCTACGAGCAGTACTTC. J is TRBJ2-7 and V is TRBV5-1; 7 nucleotides agree with TRBD1. The germline V gene encodes CDR1 SGHRS and CDR2 YFSETQ. This CDR3 region has 14 residues. With 0 bases clipped from V and 3 bases from J, the junction kept 3 bases outside the gene matches.